This T cell receptor (beta chain) came from a study of blood T cells in healthy people across ages (dated by TCRdb to about 2015). General notes on the study: Template switching captured roughly one uniquely barcoded TCR beta cDNA molecule per two T cells in model experiments. The study measured age-related changes in TCR beta repertoire diversity using deep sequencing normalized with unique cDNA molecular identifiers. The donors were divided into four age groups: young (average around 15 years), middle-aged (about 41), aged (approximately 64) and long-lived (about 80). To avoid experimental bias, donors of different ages were distributed randomly across sequencing lanes. For two donors (one aged 18 to 29 and one aged 80 or older), the study analyzed two additional independent replicas of 1 million unique cDNA reads from the same blood draw.

The 40 or so donors, aged roughly 6 to 100 years, were systemically healthy Caucasian individuals from Russia. Each donor gave approximately 9.3 milliliters of peripheral blood, collected into EDTA-treated Vacutainer tubes. Ficoll-Paque density-gradient centrifugation was used to isolate PBMCs, with at least 6 million obtained per sample. Total RNA, at least 5 micrograms per sample, was extracted from PBMCs with Trizol reagent. For every donor, an aliquot of PBMCs went through flow cytometry to measure the percentages of naive CD45RAhigh/CD27high T cells. What the authors observed across the whole study: A strong correlation was found between observed TCR beta diversity and the percentage of naive T cells measured by flow cytometry. The long-lived group showed more naive CD4+ T cells, fewer expanded clones and increased TCR diversity than the aged group, suggesting age selection. The CMV infection status of donors was not known, potentially confounding age-related changes in expanded clonotypes. Total diversity estimates from one million sequenced T cells were considered lower bounds and underestimates. Conclusive comparison of naive and antigen-experienced compartments was prevented by the profiling of bulk unsorted PBMCs. Observed TCR beta diversity per million T cells fell roughly linearly with age, and a significant reduction was already apparent by age around 40.

Receptors were amplified or captured by 5' RACE. Sequencing relied on an Illumina HiSeq 2500. A second roughly 6 to 12 cycle PCR used a sample-barcoded 5' primer and a J-beta primer mix. A unique molecular identifier was introduced onto each TCR beta cDNA molecule by a template-switch 5' adaptor carrying 12 random nucleotides. Each sample yielded at least 3 million CDR3-containing paired-end reads. First-strand cDNA synthesis was performed from all RNA using the Mint cDNA synthesis kit, with priming by a TRBC-specific oligonucleotide. Following uracil-DNA glycosylase treatment, all cDNA underwent a first 18-cycle PCR with the universal primers M1SS and BC2_uni_R. In the original analysis: For normalization, 1 million high-quality reads were randomly selected from each sample, with every read carrying a distinct molecular identifier. Reads sharing molecular identifiers were discarded rather than binned into consensus sequences. MiTCR, with a Q25 quality threshold and the strictest error-elimination algorithm, was used for CDR3 identification, clonotype clustering and error correction. A nonparametric unseen species model with Euler transformation was used to estimate a lower bound on total TCR beta diversity. In TCRdb, the public reads were trimmed at Q25 with fastp and aligned with MiXCR, with productive beta chains retained. Under each unique CDR3 protein, matching rows form one entry showing the most common genes and DNA. These V and J calls are TCRdb output, not the study's own analysis. Within this sample are approximately 770,000 distinct CDR3 sequences, with over 45% of them counted one time only. Clones ranked in the top ten supply about 20% of the sample.

CDR1 and CDR2 were assigned from the germline V gene as SGHRS and YFSETQ. Counted from cysteine to phenylalanine, this CDR3 has 13 amino acids. The DNA shown is the 39-base CDR3, in frame from base 1. The junction shows trimming of 5 bases on V and 3 bases on J, and the gene matches do not reach 2 bases of it. This clonotype was observed a handful of times. It has no known antigen specificity. Per-nucleotide qualities are absent, and no much larger clonotype sits a single base away. The chain is made from TRBV5-1 and TRBJ2-3; 8 bases in between match TRBD1. The receptor comes from a man under 40 in good health. Sequencing input: blood. This receptor has the CDR3 CASRTGETDTQYF. The nucleotide sequence reads as follows: TGCGCCAGCAGGACAGGGGAGACAGATACGCAGTATTTT.